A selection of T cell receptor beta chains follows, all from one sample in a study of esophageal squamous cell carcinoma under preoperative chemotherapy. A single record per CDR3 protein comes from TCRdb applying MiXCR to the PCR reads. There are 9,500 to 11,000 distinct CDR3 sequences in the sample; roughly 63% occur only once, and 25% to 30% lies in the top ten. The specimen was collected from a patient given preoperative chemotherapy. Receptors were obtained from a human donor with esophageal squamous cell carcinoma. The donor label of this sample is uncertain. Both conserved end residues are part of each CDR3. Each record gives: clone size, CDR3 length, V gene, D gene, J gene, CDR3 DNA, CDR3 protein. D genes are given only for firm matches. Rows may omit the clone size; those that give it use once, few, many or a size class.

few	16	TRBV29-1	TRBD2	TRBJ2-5	TGCAGCGTTGAAGATCTTGAAGCTAGCGGCCAAGAGACCCAGTACTTC	CSVEDLEASGQETQYF
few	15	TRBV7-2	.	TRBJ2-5	TGTGCCAGCAGCTTAGCGACAGGCTACCAAGAGACCCAGTACTTC	CASSLATGYQETQYF
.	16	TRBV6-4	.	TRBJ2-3	TGTGCCAGCGGGGGCTCGGGGGGCCGGGACACAGATACGCAGTATTTT	CASGGSGGRDTDTQYF
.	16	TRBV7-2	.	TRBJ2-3	TGTGCCAGCGGGGCACAGGGGGGGAGAGAGCAAGAGACGCAGTATTTC	CASGAQGGREQETQYF
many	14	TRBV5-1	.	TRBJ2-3	TGCGCCAGCAGCGGTCAGGGGCCCACAGATACGCAGTATTTT	CASSGQGPTDTQYF
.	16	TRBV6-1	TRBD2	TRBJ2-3	TGTGCCAGCCGCGAATTGGGGGGGTGCGACAAAAACACGCAGTATTTC	CASRELGGCDKNTQYF
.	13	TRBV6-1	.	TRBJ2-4	TGCGCCTGGGGGCAGTGGGCCCGAGACATGCAGTACTTT	CAWGQWARDMQYF
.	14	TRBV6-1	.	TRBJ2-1	TGTGCCAGCAGTCGGGACCCTGACCAAGAGACCCAGTTCTTC	CASSRDPDQETQFF
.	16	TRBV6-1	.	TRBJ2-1	TGTGCCAGCAGTGAAGCGGAGGGTGTCTCCTACAATACGCAGTTCTTC	CASSEAEGVSYNTQFF
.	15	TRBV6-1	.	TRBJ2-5	TGTGCCAGCAGTGAAGCGCCAGGTCCCCCCAAAGAGCAGTACTTC	CASSEAPGPPKEQYF
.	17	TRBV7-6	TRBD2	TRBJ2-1	TGTGCCAGCAGCCCCGTTATCAGCGGGGGGGGGGGGGGTGAGCAGTTCTTC	CASSPVISGGGGGEQFF
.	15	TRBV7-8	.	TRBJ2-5	TGTGCCAGCAGCACCCTTGACAGGCCTCAAGAGACCCAGTACTTC	CASSTLDRPQETQYF
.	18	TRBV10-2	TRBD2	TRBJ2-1	TGCGCCAGCAGTGAGTCGGGTTCGGGGGGGTTCGACCCAGATACCCAGTATTTC	CASSESGSGGFDPDTQYF
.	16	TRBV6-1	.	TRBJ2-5	TGTGCCAGCGCGGGGCTTGGGGGCCGCTACCCAGAGACCCAGTACTTC	CASAGLGGRYPETQYF
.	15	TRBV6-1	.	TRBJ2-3	TGTGCCAGCAGCAAAGACCGGGCAGGGCCAGATACGCAGTATTTT	CASSKDRAGPDTQYF
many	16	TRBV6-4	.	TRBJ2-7	TGTGCCAGCAGTGACTCGGGAGAGAGCTCCTACAATGAGCAGTACTTC	CASSDSGESSYNEQYF
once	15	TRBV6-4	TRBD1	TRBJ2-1	TGTGCCAGCAAGAAAGGGGAGTGGCAGGGGGATGAGCAGTTCTTC	CASKKGEWQGDEQFF
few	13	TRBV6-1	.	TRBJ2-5	TGTGCCAGCAGTACCGTGGGGCAAGAGACCCAGTACTTC	CASSTVGQETQYF
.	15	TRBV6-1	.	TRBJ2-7	TGTGCCAGCAGTGAATTGCTCGGGAACGACAATGAGCAGTACTTC	CASSELLGNDNEQYF
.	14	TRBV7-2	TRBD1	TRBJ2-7	TGTGCCAGCAGCCGTGGACAGGGGGGCTACGAGCAGTACTTC	CASSRGQGGYEQYF
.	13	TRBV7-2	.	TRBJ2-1	TGTGCCAGCAGCATCTACATATCGATTGCGCAGTTCTTC	CASSIYISIAQFF
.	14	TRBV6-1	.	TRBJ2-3	TGTGCCAGCAGTGCGGTCCCTAGCACAGATACGCAGTATTTT	CASSAVPSTDTQYF
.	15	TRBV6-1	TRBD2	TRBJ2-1	TGTGCCAGCAGTGAAGCGGAAGCGGGAGGCCATGAGCAGTTCTTC	CASSEAEAGGHEQFF
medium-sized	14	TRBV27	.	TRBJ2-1	TGTGCCAGCAGAAATACGGGAGTCTACAATGAGCAGTTCTTC	CASRNTGVYNEQFF
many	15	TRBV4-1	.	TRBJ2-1	TGCGCCAGCAGCCAAGGGGGGTACTCCTACAATGAGCAGTTCTTC	CASSQGGYSYNEQFF
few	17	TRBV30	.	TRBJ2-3	TGTGCCTGGAATTCCCCCGGGCTAGCGATAGACACAGATACGCAGTATTTT	CAWNSPGLAIDTDTQYF
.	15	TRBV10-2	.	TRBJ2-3	TGCGCCAGCAAAGAGGGAAGCTCCGAAAAGGATACGCAGTATTTT	CASKEGSSEKDTQYF
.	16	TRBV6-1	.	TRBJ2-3	TGTGCCAGCAGTGAATTGGGGGTGAGAGACAAAGATACGCAGTATTTT	CASSELGVRDKDTQYF
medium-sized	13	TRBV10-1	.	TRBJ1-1	TGCGCCAGGGACAGCACCATGAACACTGAAGCTTTCTTT	CARDSTMNTEAFF
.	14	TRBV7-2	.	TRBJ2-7	TGTGCCAGCAGCCCCTGGACGGGACATGGCGAGCAGTACTTC	CASSPWTGHGEQYF
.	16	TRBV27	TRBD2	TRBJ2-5	TGTGCCAGCAGTTTATCCTCCGGACTAGGCCACAATGAGCAGTACTTC	CASSLSSGLGHNEQYF
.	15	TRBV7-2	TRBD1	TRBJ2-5	TGTGCCAGCAGCTTAGGGGACAGGGTGGAAAAGACCCAGTACTTC	CASSLGDRVEKTQYF
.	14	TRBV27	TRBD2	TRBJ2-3	TGTGCCAGCGGGCAACTAGCGAGCACAGATACGCAGTATTTT	CASGQLASTDTQYF
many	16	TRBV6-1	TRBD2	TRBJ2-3	TGTGCCAGCAGTGAATTGGGGGGGAGCGCCAAAGATACGCAGTATTTT	CASSELGGSAKDTQYF
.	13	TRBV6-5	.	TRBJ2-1	TGTGCCAGCAGTTACACAGGGAACAATGAGCAGTTCTTC	CASSYTGNNEQFF
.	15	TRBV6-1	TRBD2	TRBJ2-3	TGTGCCAGCAACGTATGGGGGGGAAGCACAGAGACGCAGTATTTC	CASNVWGGSTETQYF
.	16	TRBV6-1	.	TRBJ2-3	TGTGCCAGCAGTGAATCGGGGCGGAGAGACAAAAACATTCAGTACTTT	CASSESGRRDKNIQYF
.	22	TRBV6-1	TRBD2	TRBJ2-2	TGTGCCAGCAGGGGGACTAAGCGGGGGCCGGGACTCGAGGGAGTGGGGACCGGGGCGCTGTTTTTT	CASRGTKRGPGLEGVGTGALFF
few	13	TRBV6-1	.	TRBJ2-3	TGTGCCAGCAGAAGTGCTGGAGGTCATACGCAGTATTTT	CASRSAGGHTQYF
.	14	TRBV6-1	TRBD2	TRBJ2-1	TGTGCCAGCGCCCGGACTAGTGAAGGTTTCGAGCAGTTCTTC	CASARTSEGFEQFF
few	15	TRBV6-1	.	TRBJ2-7	TGTGCCAGCAGTCCGCAGGGGACCGCCCCCTACGAGCAGTACTTC	CASSPQGTAPYEQYF
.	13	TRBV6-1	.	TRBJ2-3	TGTGCCAGCCTCGCCGAGGGCAAAGATACGCAGTATTTC	CASLAEGKDTQYF
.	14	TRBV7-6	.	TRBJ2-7	TGTGCCAGCAAACTTTCGATACAGGGAGGTGAGCAGTACTTC	CASKLSIQGGEQYF
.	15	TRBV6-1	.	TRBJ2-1	TGTGCCAGCAGTGAAGAGGAGGTGCGCAACGATAAGCAGTACTTT	CASSEEEVRNDKQYF
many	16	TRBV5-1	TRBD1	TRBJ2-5	TGCGCCAGCAGCTGGGGGGACAGGGCCTACGGGGAGACCCAGTACTTC	CASSWGDRAYGETQYF
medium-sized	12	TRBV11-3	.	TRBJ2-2	TGTGCCAGCAGGGAAGGGGCCGGGGAGCTGTTTTTT	CASREGAGELFF
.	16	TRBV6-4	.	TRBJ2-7	TGTGCCAGCAGGGGCTCTGGGGGGCGTGACCAAGATACGCAGTACTTC	CASRGSGGRDQDTQYF
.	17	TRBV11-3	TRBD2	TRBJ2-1	TGTGCCAGCAGTAAAACCTCTGCGGGAGGGTCCTACAATGAGCAGTTCTTC	CASSKTSAGGSYNEQFF
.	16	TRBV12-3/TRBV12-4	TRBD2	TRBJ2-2	TGTGCCAGCAGTTCGGGACTAGCGGGAGCGCGGAGAGAGCTGTTTTTT	CASSSGLAGARRELFF
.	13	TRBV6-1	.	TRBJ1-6	TGTGCCAGCAGCCGAGGGATTGGCTCACCCCTCCACTTT	CASSRGIGSPLHF
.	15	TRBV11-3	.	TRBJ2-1	TGTGCCAGCACTACCTCACGGGGGTCAGCGAATGAGCAGTTCTTC	CASTTSRGSANEQFF
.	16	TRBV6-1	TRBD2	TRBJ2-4	TGTGCCAGCAGTGAATTGGGGGGGAGAGCCACAAACATTCAGTACTTC	CASSELGGRATNIQYF
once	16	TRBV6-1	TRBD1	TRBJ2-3	TGTGCCAGCAGCGTGAGGGGACAGGATTTCACAGATACGCAGTATTTT	CASSVRGQDFTDTQYF